This is a list of T cell receptor beta chains from one sample in a study of blood T cells in healthy people across ages. TCRdb re-analysed the 5' RACE reads in MiXCR, keeping a single row per CDR3 protein. The profile shows 1.5 million to 2 million distinct CDR3 sequences, 39% of them singletons. The sequencing sample was made of blood. The source of these receptors is a human donor in good health. CDR3s include the opening cysteine and the closing phenylalanine or tryptophan. The order of the fields is CDR3 DNA, CDR3 protein, J gene, V gene, clone size, D gene. D genes are given only for firm matches. Not every row has a clone size; where given, it reads once, few, many or a size class.

CDR3nt: TGTGCCAGCAGCGACAGCCTCGATGAGCAGTTCTTC
CDR3aa: CASSDSLDEQFF
j_gene: TRBJ2-1
v_gene: TRBV13
abundance: -
d_gene: -

CDR3nt: TGTGCTAGTGGTTTGCCACCCCGGGAGCAGTACTTC
CDR3aa: CASGLPPREQYF
j_gene: TRBJ2-5
v_gene: TRBV12-5
abundance: few
d_gene: -

CDR3nt: TGTGCCAGCAGTTACCTCAACAGGGTCCATGAGCAGTTCTTC
CDR3aa: CASSYLNRVHEQFF
j_gene: TRBJ2-1
v_gene: TRBV6-5
abundance: -
d_gene: -

CDR3nt: TGTGCCAGCAGTCAATCGGGACAGGTCTACGAGCAGTACTTC
CDR3aa: CASSQSGQVYEQYF
j_gene: TRBJ2-7
v_gene: TRBV27
abundance: -
d_gene: TRBD1

CDR3nt: TGTGCCAGCAGCTTTCGACGTACGGCTAACTATGGCTACACCTTC
CDR3aa: CASSFRRTANYGYTF
j_gene: TRBJ1-2
v_gene: TRBV7-8
abundance: -
d_gene: -

CDR3nt: TGTGCCATCAGTGCCACGTCCGAAAAGACCCAGTACTTC
CDR3aa: CAISATSEKTQYF
j_gene: TRBJ2-5
v_gene: TRBV10-3
abundance: -
d_gene: -

CDR3nt: TGTGCCAGCAGTAAAGCCCAATACAGCGATTACGAGCAGTACTTC
CDR3aa: CASSKAQYSDYEQYF
j_gene: TRBJ2-7
v_gene: TRBV2
abundance: -
d_gene: -

CDR3nt: TGTGCCAGCAGTCAAAGACTAGCGGGGGTACAAGAGACCCAGTACTTC
CDR3aa: CASSQRLAGVQETQYF
j_gene: TRBJ2-5
v_gene: TRBV6-5
abundance: few
d_gene: TRBD2

CDR3nt: TGTGCCAGCAGCTTCCGCAGAGGACACATGGATACGCAGTATTTT
CDR3aa: CASSFRRGHMDTQYF
j_gene: TRBJ2-3
v_gene: TRBV7-2
abundance: few
d_gene: -

CDR3nt: TGTGCCAGCAGCTTATTGACTAGCGGGGGGGTCGATACGCAGTATTTT
CDR3aa: CASSLLTSGGVDTQYF
j_gene: TRBJ2-3
v_gene: TRBV7-8
abundance: -
d_gene: TRBD2

CDR3nt: TGTGCCAGCAGCTTCAACATCTACAATAAGCAGTTCTTC
CDR3aa: CASSFNIYNKQFF
j_gene: TRBJ2-1
v_gene: TRBV7-3
abundance: -
d_gene: -

CDR3nt: TGTGCCAGCAACTCACACCCGACTCCTCTAAGCACAGATACGCAGTATTTT
CDR3aa: CASNSHPTPLSTDTQYF
j_gene: TRBJ2-3
v_gene: TRBV6-1
abundance: -
d_gene: -

CDR3nt: TGTGCCAGCTTATCCCCGGGGGGCATCACAGATACGCAGTATTTT
CDR3aa: CASLSPGGITDTQYF
j_gene: TRBJ2-3
v_gene: TRBV6-1
abundance: -
d_gene: -

CDR3nt: TGTGCCAGCAGCTTATTGGGGCCTAATGAAAAACTGTTTTTT
CDR3aa: CASSLLGPNEKLFF
j_gene: TRBJ1-4
v_gene: TRBV7-2
abundance: -
d_gene: -

CDR3nt: TGTGCCAGCAGCCCAGAGAGGGTGGGTCAGCCCCAGCATTTT
CDR3aa: CASSPERVGQPQHF
j_gene: TRBJ1-5
v_gene: TRBV7-6
abundance: -
d_gene: -

CDR3nt: TGTGCCACCAGCAGATACACAGGTGCTTCTAACACAGATACGCAGTATTTT
CDR3aa: CATSRYTGASNTDTQYF
j_gene: TRBJ2-3
v_gene: TRBV15
abundance: -
d_gene: -

CDR3nt: TGTGCCAGCAGCCAAGGTCAAGGGAACGGTGAAGCTTTCTTT
CDR3aa: CASSQGQGNGEAFF
j_gene: TRBJ1-1
v_gene: TRBV4-2
abundance: -
d_gene: -

CDR3nt: TGTGCCAGCAGTACGGACAGGGGACTAGGGGAGACCCAGTACTTC
CDR3aa: CASSTDRGLGETQYF
j_gene: TRBJ2-5
v_gene: TRBV2
abundance: few
d_gene: -

CDR3nt: TGTGCCAGCAGCTTAGTCCAGCGGGGAAAATACAATGAGCAGTTCTTC
CDR3aa: CASSLVQRGKYNEQFF
j_gene: TRBJ2-1
v_gene: TRBV7-8
abundance: few
d_gene: TRBD2

CDR3nt: TGTGCCATCAGTGAGTTCCAGGGTGTAAAGTATTTT
CDR3aa: CAISEFQGVKYF
j_gene: TRBJ2-3
v_gene: TRBV10-3
abundance: -
d_gene: -

CDR3nt: TGCGCCAGCAGCCAAGTCCGCGCGGGGAATGAGCAGTTCTTC
CDR3aa: CASSQVRAGNEQFF
j_gene: TRBJ2-1
v_gene: TRBV4-3
abundance: -
d_gene: -

CDR3nt: TGTGCCAGCAGTTATCCCCCCGGACAAAGAATGAACACTGAAGCTTTCTTT
CDR3aa: CASSYPPGQRMNTEAFF
j_gene: TRBJ1-1
v_gene: TRBV6-6
abundance: -
d_gene: -

CDR3nt: TGCAGCGTTGATAGCACTGAAGCTTTCTTT
CDR3aa: CSVDSTEAFF
j_gene: TRBJ1-1
v_gene: TRBV29-1
abundance: -
d_gene: -

CDR3nt: TGTGCCACCAGCAGAGATTCCCGGAGTTTTAACTATGGCTACACCTTC
CDR3aa: CATSRDSRSFNYGYTF
j_gene: TRBJ1-2
v_gene: TRBV15
abundance: few
d_gene: -

CDR3nt: TGTGCCAGCAACCCAACAGGGGAGGGTACTGAAGCTTTCTTT
CDR3aa: CASNPTGEGTEAFF
j_gene: TRBJ1-1
v_gene: TRBV6-5
abundance: -
d_gene: TRBD1

CDR3nt: TGTGCCAGCTCACCATTGTCTAGCGGGGGCAACTACAATGAGCAGTTCTTC
CDR3aa: CASSPLSSGGNYNEQFF
j_gene: TRBJ2-1
v_gene: TRBV18
abundance: few
d_gene: TRBD2

CDR3nt: TGTGCCAGCAGTCACAGGGCGCTTTCCAATCAGCCCCAGCATTTT
CDR3aa: CASSHRALSNQPQHF
j_gene: TRBJ1-5
v_gene: TRBV6-5
abundance: -
d_gene: -

CDR3nt: TGCGCCAGCAGCGCGAACCAACTAGCGGGGGGGTCCACTGAGCAGTACTTC
CDR3aa: CASSANQLAGGSTEQYF
j_gene: TRBJ2-7
v_gene: TRBV5-1
abundance: -
d_gene: TRBD2

CDR3nt: TGTGCCAGCAGTGAAGATTGGGGCTACACCTTC
CDR3aa: CASSEDWGYTF
j_gene: TRBJ1-2
v_gene: TRBV6-1
abundance: -
d_gene: -

CDR3nt: TGTGCCAGCAGTTTAGGGGGTAGGGGTTCGCCCGATACGCAGTATTTT
CDR3aa: CASSLGGRGSPDTQYF
j_gene: TRBJ2-3
v_gene: TRBV12-3/TRBV12-4
abundance: -
d_gene: -

CDR3nt: TGTGCCAGCAGTTTAACAGGTTACGGGTCACCCCTCCACTTT
CDR3aa: CASSLTGYGSPLHF
j_gene: TRBJ1-6
v_gene: TRBV28
abundance: -
d_gene: -

CDR3nt: TGTGCCAGCAGCGATCCTACAAATGAAAAACTGTTTTTT
CDR3aa: CASSDPTNEKLFF
j_gene: TRBJ1-4
v_gene: TRBV11-1
abundance: -
d_gene: -

CDR3nt: TGCAGCGTTGAACCCAGTGTGGGGAGAACTGGCTACACCTTC
CDR3aa: CSVEPSVGRTGYTF
j_gene: TRBJ1-2
v_gene: TRBV29-1
abundance: -
d_gene: -

CDR3nt: TGCAGTGCTAGACCAAATAGGGGACAGGGGGCGAGTGAGCAGTTCTTC
CDR3aa: CSARPNRGQGASEQFF
j_gene: TRBJ2-1
v_gene: TRBV20-1
abundance: -
d_gene: TRBD1

CDR3nt: TGTGCCAGCAGGGCCGACGGACAGATCTACAATGAGCAGTTCTTC
CDR3aa: CASRADGQIYNEQFF
j_gene: TRBJ2-1
v_gene: TRBV6-5
abundance: -
d_gene: -

CDR3nt: TGTACCAGCCGGGACGGGAACTATGGCTACACCTTC
CDR3aa: CTSRDGNYGYTF
j_gene: TRBJ1-2
v_gene: TRBV12-3/TRBV12-4
abundance: -
d_gene: -

CDR3nt: TGTGCTAGTGGCTCCGACAGAAACAACGAGCAGTACTTC
CDR3aa: CASGSDRNNEQYF
j_gene: TRBJ2-7
v_gene: TRBV12-5
abundance: once
d_gene: -

CDR3nt: TGCAGTGCGATCGAAGGAAGCTTCAGAGGCTACACCTTC
CDR3aa: CSAIEGSFRGYTF
j_gene: TRBJ1-2
v_gene: TRBV20-1
abundance: once
d_gene: -

CDR3nt: TGCGCCAGCAGCCCAAGCCCGGGACTAGCGGGCACAGATACGCAGTATTTT
CDR3aa: CASSPSPGLAGTDTQYF
j_gene: TRBJ2-3
v_gene: TRBV4-3
abundance: -
d_gene: TRBD2

CDR3nt: TGCGCCAGCAGCCAGCCCGGGACCTTCGTGGGTGAGACCCAGTACTTC
CDR3aa: CASSQPGTFVGETQYF
j_gene: TRBJ2-5
v_gene: TRBV4-1
abundance: -
d_gene: -

CDR3nt: TGTGCCAGCAGCTTAGATGCGGGGATCGAGCAGTACTTC
CDR3aa: CASSLDAGIEQYF
j_gene: TRBJ2-7
v_gene: TRBV12-3/TRBV12-4
abundance: few
d_gene: -

CDR3nt: TGTGCCAGCGGAAGACAAGAAGTGGGCGAGCAGTACTTC
CDR3aa: CASGRQEVGEQYF
j_gene: TRBJ2-7
v_gene: TRBV9
abundance: few
d_gene: -

CDR3nt: TGTGCCAGCAGTTATTCGGCGACAGGACCCACTAGCAAAGATACGCAGTATTTT
CDR3aa: CASSYSATGPTSKDTQYF
j_gene: TRBJ2-3
v_gene: TRBV6-5
abundance: -
d_gene: -

CDR3nt: TGTGCCAGCAGCTTGGCCGACAGGGGAGCTTTCTTT
CDR3aa: CASSLADRGAFF
j_gene: TRBJ1-1
v_gene: TRBV5-6
abundance: few
d_gene: TRBD1

CDR3nt: TGCGCCAGCAGCGTACAAGGACAGACACAAGAGACCCAGTACTTC
CDR3aa: CASSVQGQTQETQYF
j_gene: TRBJ2-5
v_gene: TRBV5-1
abundance: few
d_gene: -

CDR3nt: TGTGCCAGCAGCCCCCGACTAGCGGGGTTTTCCTACGAGCAGTACTTC
CDR3aa: CASSPRLAGFSYEQYF
j_gene: TRBJ2-7
v_gene: TRBV3-1
abundance: -
d_gene: TRBD2

CDR3nt: TGTGCCAGCACTGACAGGGTGAACACTGAAGCTTTCTTT
CDR3aa: CASTDRVNTEAFF
j_gene: TRBJ1-1
v_gene: TRBV12-3/TRBV12-4
abundance: -
d_gene: TRBD1

CDR3nt: TGTGCCAGCAGCCCCCCCGGGCAAAGGAGGGAGACCCAGTACTTC
CDR3aa: CASSPPGQRRETQYF
j_gene: TRBJ2-5
v_gene: TRBV7-2
abundance: few
d_gene: -